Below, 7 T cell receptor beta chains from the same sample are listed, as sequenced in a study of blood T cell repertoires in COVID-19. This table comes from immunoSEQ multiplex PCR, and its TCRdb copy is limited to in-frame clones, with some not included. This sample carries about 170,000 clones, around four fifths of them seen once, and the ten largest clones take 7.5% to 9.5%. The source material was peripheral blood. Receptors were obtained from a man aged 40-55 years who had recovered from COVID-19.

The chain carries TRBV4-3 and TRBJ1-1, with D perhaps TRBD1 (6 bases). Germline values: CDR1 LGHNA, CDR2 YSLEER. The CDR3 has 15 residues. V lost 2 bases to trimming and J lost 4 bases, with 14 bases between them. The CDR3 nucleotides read TGCGCCAGCAGCCAAACCGGGACATGGTTCACTGAAGCTTTCTTT. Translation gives CASSQTGTWFTEAFF.

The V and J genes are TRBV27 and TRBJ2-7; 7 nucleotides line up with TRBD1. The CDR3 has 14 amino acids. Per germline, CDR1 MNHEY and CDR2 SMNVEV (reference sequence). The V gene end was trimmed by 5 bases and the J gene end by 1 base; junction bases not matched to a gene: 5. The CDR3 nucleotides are TGTGCCAGCAGTCTAAGACAGGGTTCCTACGAGCAGTACTTC. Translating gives CASSLRQGSYEQYF.

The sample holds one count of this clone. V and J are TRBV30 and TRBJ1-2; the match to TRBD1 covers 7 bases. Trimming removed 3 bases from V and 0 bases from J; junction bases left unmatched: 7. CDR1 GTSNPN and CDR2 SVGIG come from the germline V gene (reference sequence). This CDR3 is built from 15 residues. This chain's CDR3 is CAWRNRQGPNYGYTF. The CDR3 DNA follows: TGTGCCTGGAGGAATCGACAGGGCCCTAACTATGGCTACACCTTC.

As DNA, the CDR3 is TGTGCCAGCAGTTACGGACAGGGGGCAGGAAAACTGTTTTTT. This gives the protein CASSYGQGAGKLFF. The rearrangement uses TRBV6-5 and TRBJ1-4; 11 nucleotides agree with TRBD1. CDR1 is MNHEY, CDR2 SVGAGI, per germline. The CDR3 has 14 residues. V trimming: 2 bases; J trimming: 10 bases; junction bases outside the gene matches: 3.

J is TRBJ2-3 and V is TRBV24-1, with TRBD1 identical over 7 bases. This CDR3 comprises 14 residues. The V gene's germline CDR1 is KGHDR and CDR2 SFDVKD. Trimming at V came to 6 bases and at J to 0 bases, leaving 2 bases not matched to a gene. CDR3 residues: CATSRGPSTDTQYF. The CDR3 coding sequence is TGTGCCACCAGTAGGGGGCCAAGCACAGATACGCAGTATTTT.

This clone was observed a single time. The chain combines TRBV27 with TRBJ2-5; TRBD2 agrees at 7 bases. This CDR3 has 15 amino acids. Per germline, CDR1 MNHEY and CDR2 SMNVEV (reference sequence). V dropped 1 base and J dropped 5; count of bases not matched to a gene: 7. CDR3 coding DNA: TGTGCCAGCAGTTTATATGCGGGAGCGGGGGAGACCCAGTACTTC. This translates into CASSLYAGAGETQYF.

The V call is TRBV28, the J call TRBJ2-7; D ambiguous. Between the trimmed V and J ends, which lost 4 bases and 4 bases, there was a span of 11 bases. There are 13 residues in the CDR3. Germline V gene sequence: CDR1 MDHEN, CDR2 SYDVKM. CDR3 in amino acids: CASSSNPQYEQYF. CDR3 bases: TGTGCCAGCAGTTCCAACCCACAGTACGAGCAGTACTTC.